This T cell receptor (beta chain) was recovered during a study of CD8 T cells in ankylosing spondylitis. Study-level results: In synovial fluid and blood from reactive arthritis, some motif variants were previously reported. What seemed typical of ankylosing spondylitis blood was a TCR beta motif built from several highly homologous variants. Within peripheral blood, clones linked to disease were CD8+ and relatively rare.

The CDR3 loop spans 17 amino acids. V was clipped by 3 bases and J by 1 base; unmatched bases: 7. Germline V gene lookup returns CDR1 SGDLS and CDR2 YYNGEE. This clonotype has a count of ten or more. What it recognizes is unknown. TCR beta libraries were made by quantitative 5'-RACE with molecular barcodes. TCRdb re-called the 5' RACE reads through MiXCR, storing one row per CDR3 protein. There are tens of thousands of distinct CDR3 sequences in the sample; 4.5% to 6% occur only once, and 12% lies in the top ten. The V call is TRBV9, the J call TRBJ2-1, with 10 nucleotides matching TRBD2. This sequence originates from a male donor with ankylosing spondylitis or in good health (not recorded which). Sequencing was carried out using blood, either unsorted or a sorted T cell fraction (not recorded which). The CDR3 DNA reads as TGTGCCAGCAGCGCATTAGCGGGGGGAGGTTCCTACAATGAGCAGTTCTTC. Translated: CASSALAGGGSYNEQFF.